This TCR beta chain was documented in a study of T cell changes during pregnancy in multiple sclerosis. This CDR3 is built from 14 residues. Trimming at V came to 5 bases and at J to 5 bases, leaving 6 bases not matched to a gene. In germline, CDR1 is MRHNA, CDR2 SNTAGT. TCRdb's copy holds only in-frame clones and misses some; the assay was immunoSEQ multiplex PCR. The sample lists 45,000 to 60,000 clones, about nine tenths occurring once. V is TRBV6-4 and J is TRBJ1-2, with 9 bases identical to TRBD1. The sequencing here drew on CD4+ T cells from peripheral blood mononuclear cells, taken after pregnancy. This TCR came from a female donor in good health, enrolled as a control in a pregnancy study. In nucleotides, the CDR3 is TGTGCCAGCAGTCTTGGGACAGGGTCGTATGGCTACACCTTC. Translating it yields CASSLGTGSYGYTF.